The 26 T cell receptor beta chains below were found in one sample sequenced in a study of CD8+CD57+ T cells in acquired aplastic anemia. TCR beta VDJ and CDR3 profiles were obtained from a genomic DNA template. TCRdb ran MiXCR on the reads and lists one entry per CDR3 protein. The sample has about 110,000 distinct CDR3 sequences, around 50% seen once; the top ten hold 25% to 35%. The sample consisted of sorted CD4+, CD8+, or CD8+CD57+ T cells (not recorded which) from PBMCs. All receptors derive from a human donor in good health, serving as a control.

The gene calls are TRBV2 and TRBJ2-5, with D unresolved. Trimming took off 5 bases at V and 0 bases at J, with 7 bases between the two ends. From germline, CDR1 is SNHLY and CDR2 FYNNEI. This CDR3 is 13 amino acids long. CDR3 bases: TGTGCCAGCAGTAGGTGGGACCAAGAGACCCAGTACTTC. Translating gives CASSRWDQETQYF.

The chain couples TRBV19 to TRBJ1-2; D remains ambiguous. With 6 bases removed from V and 2 bases from J, the gap between germline ends came to 16 bases. Looked up from germline, CDR1 is LNHDA and CDR2 is SQIVND (reference sequence). The CDR3 loop spans 15 amino acids. In DNA, the CDR3 is TGTGCCAGTAGCCCATCGGCCTTCGGGAACTATGGCTACACCTTC. It yields the protein CASSPSAFGNYGYTF.

This sequence joins TRBV25-1 and TRBJ2-1; 7 positions match TRBD2. From germline, CDR1 is MGHDK and CDR2 SYGVNS. This CDR3 region has 13 residues. V gave up 6 bases and J gave up 9 bases; unmatched junction bases: 8. The DNA for the CDR3 is TGTGCCAGCAGCATGCGGGAGATGGGTGAGCAGTTCTTC. Translated: CASSMREMGEQFF.

Regarding this clonotype: A read error is possible here, since a much larger clone lies one base away. As DNA, the CDR3 is TGTGCCAGCAGCCCCATCCCCCGGGGACAGGGTAACTATGGCTACACCTTC. Amino acid sequence: CASSPIPRGQGNYGYTF. The genes are TRBV27 and TRBJ1-2; 9 nucleotides agree with TRBD1. The junction had 12 bases not matched to a gene; V was cut back by 6 bases and J by 1 base. This CDR3 region has 17 residues. Per germline, CDR1 MNHEY and CDR2 SMNVEV (reference sequence).

The J gene is TRBJ1-2, the V gene TRBV20-1; D unclear. Germline V lookup: CDR1 DFQATT, CDR2 SNEGSKA (reference sequence). This CDR3 is built from 13 residues. Between the trimmed V and J ends, which lost 5 bases and 3 bases, there was a span of 13 bases. The CDR3 coding sequence is TGCAGTGCTTCGAACCCGACGGACTATGGCTACACCTTC. The encoded protein is CSASNPTDYGYTF.

This clonotype showed up just a few times. This chain connects TRBV5-4 to TRBJ2-5, with TRBD2 as a possible D gene (7 bases). This CDR3 has 17 amino acids. The germline CDR1 and CDR2 sequences are SGHNT and YYREEE (reference sequence). V was cut by 0 bases and J by 4 bases, with 19 bases left in between. CDR3 amino acids: CASSLVGGGFKRETQYF. DNA for the CDR3: TGTGCCAGCAGCTTGGTAGGGGGAGGGTTCAAAAGAGAGACCCAGTACTTC.

The chain joins TRBV20-1 to TRBJ2-3; D call uncertain. Per germline, CDR1 DFQATT and CDR2 SNEGSKA (reference sequence). The V end was cut by 6 bases, the J end by 2 bases, with 15 bases between. The CDR3 is made up of 14 amino acids. CDR3 bases: TGCAGTGCAACTGCAGGAAAAGTCACAGATACGCAGTATTTT. Its protein product is CSATAGKVTDTQYF.

Many counts were recorded for this clonotype. The chain employs TRBV5-4 and TRBJ1-1; D gene ambiguous. The CDR3 runs 13 residues. V lost 2 bases and J lost 1, with 6 bases in between. Germline values: CDR1 SGHNT, CDR2 YYREEE (reference sequence). The chain's CDR3 is CASSFDGNTEAFF. CDR3 nucleotide sequence: TGTGCCAGCAGCTTTGACGGGAACACTGAAGCTTTCTTT.

This clonotype was recorded many times. The rearrangement links TRBV19 to TRBJ1-2, with 12 bases matching TRBD1. The V gene's germline CDR1 is LNHDA and CDR2 SQIVND (reference sequence). The CDR3 runs 16 residues. J lost 3 bases, V lost 5 bases, and 7 bases had no gene match. The DNA of the CDR3 is TGTGCCAGTAGTGAGGGGACAGGGGGCTTTCACTATGGCTACACCTTC. Translation: CASSEGTGGFHYGYTF.

This clonotype appeared many times. The V and J genes are TRBV9 and TRBJ2-7, with TRBD2 matching 8 bases. Germline-derived CDR1 and CDR2 are SGDLS and YYNGEE. The J segment lost 5 bases and the V segment lost 4 bases, leaving 8 bases of the junction unmatched. The CDR3 covers 14 residues. The CDR3 protein is CASSPGGATHEQYF. DNA of the CDR3: TGTGCCAGCAGCCCGGGAGGGGCTACCCACGAGCAGTACTTC.

This clonotype was picked up a small number of times. This CDR3 is missing its conserved last phenylalanine or tryptophan, likely due to a read error. This chain joins TRBV30 and TRBJ2-7; D gene uncertain. The CDR3 runs to 13 residues. Per germline, CDR1 GTSNPN and CDR2 SVGIG (reference sequence). V was trimmed by 3 bases and J by 2 bases, leaving 11 bases between them. The CDR3 spells CAWSLMVTYEQYS. DNA of the CDR3: TGTGCCTGGAGCTTGATGGTAACCTACGAGCAGTACTCC.

The chain links TRBV4-1 to TRBJ1-6; 8 bases are shared with TRBD1. The length of the CDR3 is 15 residues. Germline V CDR1 and CDR2: MGHRA, YSYEKL. Losses at the gene ends were 3 bases for V and 7 bases for J; bases not matched to a gene: 5. The CDR3 nucleotides read TGCGCCAGCAGCCAGGGGGACAGGACCAATTCACCCCTCCACTTT. As protein: CASSQGDRTNSPLHF.

A remark on this clonotype: The junction departs from the called germline gene at one end, perhaps through a read error. The chain links TRBV2 to TRBJ1-5; D might be TRBD1 (5 bases). Germline lookup yields CDR1 SNHLY and CDR2 FYNNEI. The CDR3 covers 14 residues. Here the CDR3 DNA reads TGTGCCAGCAGTGAAAACTTGGGGGATCAGCCCCAGCGTTTT. This gives the protein CASSENLGDQPQRF.

This clonotype was seen repeatedly, ten times or more. The chain couples TRBV19 to TRBJ2-1; tentatively, D is TRBD2 (6 bases). Germline loops: CDR1 LNHDA, CDR2 SQIVND (reference sequence). The CDR3 totals 13 residues. The V and J ends lost 5 bases and 6 bases respectively, with 11 bases between them. DNA of the CDR3: TGTGCCAGTAGTCCGGGACTGAGCAATGAGCAGTTCTTC. Translation gives CASSPGLSNEQFF.

The genes are TRBV7-3 and TRBJ1-2; D unclear. The germline V gene has CDR1 SGHTA and CDR2 FQGTGA. The V and J ends lost 8 bases and 7 bases respectively, with 17 bases between them. CDR3 length: 13 amino acids. DNA of the CDR3: TGTGCCAGCCGTCTCGGATCGTATGGTGGCTACACCTTC. Encoded protein: CASRLGSYGGYTF.

The chain couples TRBV2 to TRBJ2-2, with a weak D call TRBD2 (5 bases). V lost 6 bases and J lost 4, with 9 bases in between. The CDR3 runs to 13 residues. Germline assignment: CDR1 SNHLY and CDR2 FYNNEI. CDR3 DNA: TGTGCCAGCAGCGGGGTTGGCACCGGGGAGCTGTTTTTT. As protein: CASSGVGTGELFF. Together with reference TRBV2 and TRBJ2-2, the CDR3 gives the full variable domain: EPEVTQTPSHQVTQMGQEVILRCVPISNHLYFYWYRQILGQKVEFLVSFYNNEISEKSEIFDDQFSVERPDGSNFTLKIRSTKLEDSAMYFCASSGVGTGELFFGEGSRLTVL.

The sample holds many counts of this clonotype. The gene calls are TRBV6-4 and TRBJ1-2; 7 bases agree with TRBD1. The germline CDR1 and CDR2 sequences are MRHNA and SNTAGT. This CDR3 has 14 residues. Germline trimming cut 2 bases from V and 8 bases from J; bases unmatched to any gene: 8. The CDR3 DNA follows: TGTGCCAGCAGTGACAGACAGGGTTCGAGCGGCTACACCTTC. Amino acid sequence: CASSDRQGSSGYTF.

The rearrangement joins TRBV5-1 to TRBJ2-5, with D possibly matching TRBD1 (6 bases). The CDR3 is 14 residues long. CDR1 is SGHRS and CDR2 is YFSETQ in the germline V gene. Trimming left V 0 bases short and J 0 bases short, with 6 bases between. The CDR3: CASSLEGDQETQYF. The CDR3 DNA follows: TGCGCCAGCAGCTTGGAGGGGGACCAAGAGACCCAGTACTTC.

The CDR3 here is CASRAGGGRGYGYTF. The CDR3 nucleotides read TGTGCCAGCAGAGCAGGGGGAGGGCGAGGCTATGGCTACACCTTC. J is TRBJ1-2 and V is TRBV2; the match to TRBD1 covers 7 bases. Per the germline V gene, CDR1 is SNHLY and CDR2 is FYNNEI. With V trimmed by 6 bases and J by 4 bases, 11 bases remained unmatched. CDR3 length equals 15 residues.

This clonotype has only a few counts. One base away lies a much larger clone, so this may be a sequencing read error. The V call is TRBV19, the J call TRBJ2-7; D uncertain. The CDR3 covers 11 residues. The germline V gene encodes CDR1 LNHDA and CDR2 SQIVND (reference sequence). Trimming stripped 9 bases from V and 3 bases from J, with 9 bases between. CDR3 region: CASSWSYEQYF. CDR3 DNA sequence: TGTGCCAGCAGCTGGAGCTACGAGCAGTACTTC.

This clonotype was counted ten times or more. V gene TRBV12-3 or TRBV12-4 combines with J gene TRBJ1-1; TRBD1 is a possible D gene (5 bases). The V end lost 3 bases, the J end lost 7 bases, and 15 bases lay between the germline ends. The CDR3 is 14 residues long. CDR3 residues: CASSFARVNREAFF. The CDR3 region has the DNA TGTGCCAGCAGTTTCGCCAGGGTAAACCGTGAAGCTTTCTTT.

The chain recombines TRBV25-1 with TRBJ2-7, with a weak D call TRBD2 (6 bases). CDR1 is MGHDK, CDR2 SYGVNS, per germline. Trimming removed 4 bases from V and 5 bases from J, with 12 bases in between. The CDR3 has 13 amino acids. CDR3 DNA sequence: TGTGCCAGCAGTGGATGGAGGGTGAACGAGCAGTACTTC. Protein product: CASSGWRVNEQYF.

The genes are TRBV27 and TRBJ2-7; 7 bases line up with TRBD2. The CDR3 totals 12 residues. CDR1 is MNHEY and CDR2 is SMNVEV in the germline V gene (reference sequence). V dropped 2 bases and J dropped 6; count of bases not matched to a gene: 1. The CDR3 here is CASSLRGVEQYF. The CDR3 DNA follows: TGTGCCAGCAGTTTACGGGGGGTCGAGCAGTACTTC.

This clonotype came up many times. The chain employs TRBV7-6 and TRBJ2-7, with 7 bases identical to TRBD1. V shed 3 bases, J shed 2 bases, and the junction held 4 bases outside the gene matches. The CDR3 spans 14 residues. Germline V CDR1 and CDR2: SGHVS, FNYEAQ. The CDR3 sequence: CASSFRDSTYEQYF. The CDR3 DNA reads as TGTGCCAGCAGCTTCCGGGACAGTACCTACGAGCAGTACTTC.

There are a few counts of this clonotype. The CDR3 protein is CASRYGVEAFF. CDR3 sequence (DNA): TGTGCCAGCAGGTACGGCGTAGAAGCTTTCTTT. The rearrangement uses TRBV6-2 or TRBV6-3 and TRBJ1-1; unclear D gene. Germline V gene sequence: CDR1 MNHEY, CDR2 SVGEGT. V lost 6 bases and J 8 bases, leaving 10 bases between the germline ends. The CDR3 totals 11 residues.

This clonotype has a count of ten or more. V usage is TRBV12-3 or TRBV12-4 and J usage is TRBJ1-4; unclear D gene. With 8 bases removed from V and 7 bases from J, the gap between germline ends came to 17 bases. CDR3 length: 14 residues. In DNA form, the CDR3 reads TGTGCCAGCTCGACGGAATACTTTAGTGAAAAACTGTTTTTT. This sequence encodes CASSTEYFSEKLFF.